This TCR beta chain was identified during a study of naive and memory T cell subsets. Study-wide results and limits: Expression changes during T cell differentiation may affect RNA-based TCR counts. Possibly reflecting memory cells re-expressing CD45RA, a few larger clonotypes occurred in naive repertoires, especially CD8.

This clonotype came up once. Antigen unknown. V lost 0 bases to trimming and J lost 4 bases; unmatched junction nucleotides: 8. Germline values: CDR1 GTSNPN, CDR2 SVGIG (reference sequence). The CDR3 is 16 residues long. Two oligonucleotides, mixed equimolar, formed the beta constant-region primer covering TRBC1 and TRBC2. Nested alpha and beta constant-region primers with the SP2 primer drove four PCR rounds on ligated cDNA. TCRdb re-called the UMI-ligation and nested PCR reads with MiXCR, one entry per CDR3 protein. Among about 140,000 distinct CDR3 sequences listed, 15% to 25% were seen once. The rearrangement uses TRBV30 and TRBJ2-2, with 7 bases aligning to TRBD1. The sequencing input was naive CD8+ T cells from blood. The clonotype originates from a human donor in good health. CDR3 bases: TGTGCCTGGAGTGTTACAGGGGCACGGCGCACCGGGGAGCTGTTTTTT. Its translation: CAWSVTGARRTGELFF.